This T cell receptor beta chain was sequenced during a study of T-cell reconstitution after alpha-beta-depleted transplantation in children. The study's findings and limits: Several hundred expanded graft clones reportedly supplied alpha-beta T cells about two months after transplant. Among T cells one year after transplant, newly produced cells accounted for most counts and diversity.

This clonotype appeared a few times. No antigen is known for it. TCRbeta library preparation incorporated unique molecular identifiers. TCRdb analysed the PCR reads with MiXCR anew, one entry per CDR3 protein. The sample includes approximately 520,000 distinct CDR3 sequences, 9.5% to 12% of them seen just once. The length of the CDR3 is 14 residues. The V gene's germline CDR1 is DFQATT and CDR2 SNEGSKA (reference sequence). The V end was cut by 7 bases, the J end by 4 bases, with 17 bases between. The chain links TRBV20-1 to TRBJ1-5; D unclear. Sequenced here: PBMCs, mostly from graft donor cells, sampled 180 days after TCRalphabeta/CD19-depleted stem cell transplant. The sequence came from a female patient aged 2 to 10 who had a stem cell transplant for aplastic anemia, so the T cells may come from the graft donor. CDR3 sequence: CSDSSGLTNQPQHF. CDR3 in DNA: TGCAGTGATTCCTCGGGCCTAACTAATCAGCCCCAGCATTTT.